The T cell receptor beta chain described here comes from a study of neoadjuvant nivolumab and ipilimumab in lung cancer. Study-wide results and limits: Only a small number of samples underwent TCR sequencing. From pretherapy to surgery, tumor richness and clonality rose with dual therapy.

The V gene's germline CDR1 is SEHNR and CDR2 FQNEAQ (reference sequence). CDR3 length: 14 residues. V was shortened by 8 bases and J by 1 base, with 11 bases between the two germline ends. Some clones are missing from TCRdb's copy, which holds only in-frame ones; the method was immunoSEQ multiplex PCR. The sample lists 30,000 or so clones; 80% to 95% were seen once. Note on this clone: Its target is unknown.

The sample was peripheral blood, taken after neoadjuvant nivolumab, alone or with ipilimumab, at or shortly before surgery. The rearrangement joins TRBV7-9 to TRBJ2-2; the D is unclear. The source is an adult with non-small cell lung cancer. The CDR3: CASRRQENTGELFF. DNA for the CDR3: TGTGCCAGCCGGCGGCAGGAGAACACCGGGGAGCTGTTTTTT.